The clone carrying this T cell receptor (beta chain) was picked up a small number of times. From RNA transcripts, TCR beta CDR3 regions were amplified. HTBI primers were used for first-round RT-PCR of the TCR CDR3. One entry per CDR3 protein results from TCRdb running MiXCR on the multiplex PCR reads. The table records about 540,000 distinct CDR3 sequences, 35% to 55% of them present only once. The CDR3 totals 16 residues. From germline, CDR1 is SGHRS and CDR2 YFSETQ. V was shortened by 0 bases and J by 0 bases, with 9 bases between the two germline ends. These data are taken from a study of T cells in Graves' hyperthyroidism and ophthalmopathy. Graves' hyperthyroidism qualified as stable when ophthalmopathy did not progress within 18 months. Diagnosis rested on symptoms, serum thyroxine and TRAb, thyroid ultrasound, and orbital computed tomography.

V and J are TRBV5-1 and TRBJ1-4; D gene ambiguous. The sequenced sample consisted of peripheral blood or thyroid tissue (not recorded which). The receptor was isolated from a woman aged 18-29 years with Graves' hyperthyroidism. CDR3 in DNA: TGCGCCAGCAGCTTGGAGCCGGGGTCAACTAATGAAAAACTGTTTTTT. It codes for CASSLEPGSTNEKLFF. The whole variable domain, filled in from reference TRBV5-1 and TRBJ1-4, reads KAGVTQTPRYLIKTRGQQVTLSCSPISGHRSVSWYQQTPGQGLQFLFEYFSETQRNKGNFPGRFSGRQFSNSRSEMNVSTLELGDSALYLCASSLEPGSTNEKLFFGSGTQLSVL.